This entry lists 24 T cell receptor beta chains sequenced from one sample in a study of technical replicates of blood from several donors. This table comes from immunoSEQ multiplex PCR, and its TCRdb copy is limited to in-frame clones, with some not included. The sample has about 76,000 clones, roughly 90% seen once. Sequencing input: T cells isolated from PBMCs. All receptors derive from a human donor in good health.

This clone has just one count. The gene calls are TRBV10-3 and TRBJ2-1, with TRBD2 as a possible D gene (5 bases). Germline loops: CDR1 ENHRY, CDR2 SYGVKD. This CDR3 has 14 residues. Trimming took 5 bases from V and 6 from J, leaving 14 bases between them. Here the CDR3 reads CAISLGELINEQFF. The CDR3 DNA is TGTGCCATCAGTCTGGGAGAACTAATCAATGAGCAGTTCTTC.

This clone was observed a single time. The chain has TRBV4-1 and TRBJ1-2; maybe TRBD1 (6 bases). This CDR3 has 15 amino acids. Germline values: CDR1 MGHRA, CDR2 YSYEKL. V was shortened by 0 bases and J by 4 bases, with 12 bases between the two germline ends. DNA of the CDR3: TGCGCCAGCAGCCAAGAAGGGACATTCGTCTATGGCTACACCTTC. Its translation: CASSQEGTFVYGYTF.

J is TRBJ2-5 and V is TRBV19; TRBD2 is a possible D gene (6 bases). The CDR3 is made up of 18 amino acids. The germline V and J ends were trimmed by 4 bases and 3 bases, with 24 bases remaining between them. From germline, CDR1 is LNHDA and CDR2 SQIVND (reference sequence). The CDR3 coding sequence is TGTGCCAGTAGTACCCGCGGCTCCGTCGGGACTGGCAAAGAGACCCAGTACTTC. Protein: CASSTRGSVGTGKETQYF.

The chain is built from TRBV10-2 and TRBJ1-1; D may be TRBD1 (6 bases). The germline V and J ends were trimmed by 6 bases and 4 bases, with 9 bases remaining between them. Germline assignment: CDR1 WSHSY and CDR2 SAAADI. The CDR3 length is 12 residues. The CDR3 nucleotides read TGCGCCAGCAGCCAGGGGATCACTGAAGCTTTCTTT. Protein sequence: CASSQGITEAFF.

This clone was seen a single time. The V and J genes are TRBV6-1 and TRBJ1-1; TRBD1 is a possible D gene (6 bases). This CDR3 contains 18 residues. Looked up from germline, CDR1 is MNHNS and CDR2 is SASEGT. V lost 3 bases and J 3 bases, leaving 23 bases between the germline ends. CDR3: CASSERVPTGYKHTEAFF. The CDR3 nucleotides are TGTGCCAGCAGTGAGCGGGTTCCTACAGGGTATAAACACACTGAAGCTTTCTTT.

The rearrangement uses TRBV29-1 and TRBJ2-5; no clear D gene. V lost 7 bases to trimming and J lost 7 bases, with 22 bases between them. The CDR3 consists of 14 residues. Germline values: CDR1 SQVTM, CDR2 ANQGSEA. The CDR3 here is CSADPEIRPGTQYF. The CDR3 region has the DNA TGCAGCGCAGACCCTGAGATCCGCCCAGGGACCCAGTACTTC.

V and J are TRBV21-1 and TRBJ1-3; the DNA was not used to check the table's D call, TRBD1. TRBV21-1 counts as a pseudogene. The CDR3 length is 13 residues. This CDR3 is CASSARGRNTIYF. As DNA, the CDR3 is TGTGCCAGCAGCGCGAGGGGGCGAAACACCATATATTTT.

The rearrangement uses TRBV5-4 and TRBJ2-7; D is possibly TRBD2 (6 bases). The V end was cut by 4 bases, the J end by 6 bases, with 17 bases between. The CDR3 is made up of 14 amino acids. CDR1 SGHNT and CDR2 YYREEE come from the germline V gene (reference sequence). The CDR3 is CASSRRGTTTEQYF. Here the CDR3 DNA reads TGTGCCAGCAGCAGGCGGGGAACCACGACCGAGCAGTACTTC.

This chain links TRBV6-1 with TRBJ1-2; TRBD1 aligns across 8 bases. The CDR3 is 15 residues long. The V gene end was trimmed by 6 bases and the J gene end by 4 bases; junction bases not matched to a gene: 10. Per germline, CDR1 MNHNS and CDR2 SASEGT. In DNA, the CDR3 is TGTGCCAGCAGGGAGAGTCCCGGGACAGGCTATGGCTACACCTTC. This encodes CASRESPGTGYGYTF.

The chain is built from TRBV6-6 and TRBJ1-5; tentatively, D is TRBD1 (6 bases). The V and J ends lost 4 bases and 3 bases respectively, with 10 bases between them. The CDR3 is 14 amino acids. Germline V gene lookup returns CDR1 MNHNY and CDR2 SVGAGI (reference sequence). The CDR3 DNA sequence: TGTGCCAGCAGTTTCCAGGGGAACAATCAGCCCCAGCATTTT. It is translated as CASSFQGNNQPQHF.

This clone showed up just once. The chain combines TRBV5-4 with TRBJ2-7; 10 positions agree with TRBD1. The V gene end was trimmed by 5 bases and the J gene end by 2 bases; junction bases not matched to a gene: 10. The CDR3 loop spans 16 amino acids. CDR1 is SGHNT, CDR2 YYREEE, per germline (reference sequence). CDR3 DNA sequence: TGTGCCAGCAGGAGGACAGGGGGTACAGTTACCTACGAGCAGTACTTC. It translates to CASRRTGGTVTYEQYF.

The chain joins TRBV21-1 to TRBJ1-4. TRBV21-1 represents a pseudogene. The CDR3 is made up of 13 amino acids. The CDR3: CASSKGRTGKLFF. CDR3 nucleotide sequence: TGTGCCAGCAGCAAAGGTAGAACCGGAAAACTGTTTTTT.

The chain is built from TRBV4-1 and TRBJ2-3, with 10 nucleotides matching TRBD1. The CDR3 runs 18 residues. Germline CDR1 is MGHRA and CDR2 is YSYEKL. V lost 2 bases and J lost 5; bases outside the gene matches: 13. The DNA of the CDR3 is TGCGCCAGCAGCCAACCGGGACAGGGGATGGGCACCGGAGATACGCAGTATTTT. Translation gives CASSQPGQGMGTGDTQYF.

In its sample, this clone was seen a few times. The chain employs TRBV13 and TRBJ1-1; D uncertain. The V and J ends lost 3 bases and 2 bases respectively, with 16 bases between them. Germline loops: CDR1 PRHDT, CDR2 FYEKMQ (reference sequence). The CDR3 consists of 16 residues. CDR3 in amino acids: CASSFSLHELNTEAFF. The CDR3 bases are TGTGCCAGCAGCTTTTCCCTACACGAACTAAACACTGAAGCTTTCTTT.

The sample holds one count of this clone. This chain joins TRBV5-1 and TRBJ2-3, with TRBD1 as a possible D gene (5 bases). The CDR3 has 16 amino acids. The ends were cut back, 0 bases at V and 1 base at J, with 12 bases in the middle. The germline V gene encodes CDR1 SGHRS and CDR2 YFSETQ. The CDR3: CASSLVGRAGTDTQYF. DNA of the CDR3: TGCGCCAGCAGCTTGGTAGGCAGGGCGGGCACAGATACGCAGTATTTT.

The V gene is TRBV10-2, the J gene TRBJ2-1, with D possibly matching TRBD1 (5 bases). CDR1 WSHSY and CDR2 SAAADI come from the germline V gene. The V end was cut by 1 base, the J end by 10 bases, with 14 bases between. The CDR3 extends over 14 amino acids. For the CDR3, the DNA is TGCGCCAGCAGTGAGTTCGGGTCTGGGGCCGAGCAGTTCTTC. This sequence encodes CASSEFGSGAEQFF.

This clone was counted a single time. J is TRBJ1-3 and V is TRBV2; TRBD1 is a possible D gene (5 bases). Germline lookup yields CDR1 SNHLY and CDR2 FYNNEI. This CDR3 has 14 residues. The V end was cut by 11 bases, the J end by 2 bases, with 16 bases between. The CDR3 DNA reads TGTGCCGCCACGGGGGAGGGAGCTGGAAACACCATATATTTT. Residues: CAATGEGAGNTIYF.

Only one count was recorded for this clone. This chain joins TRBV5-1 and TRBJ2-1; 11 bases are a match to TRBD2. The length of the CDR3 is 17 residues. Germline CDR1 is SGHRS and CDR2 is YFSETQ. With 4 bases clipped from V and 2 bases from J, the junction kept 8 bases outside the gene matches. CDR3 nucleotides: TGCGCCAGCAGCAAAGGGACTAGCGGCTACCCCTACAATGAGCAGTTCTTC. It yields the protein CASSKGTSGYPYNEQFF.

This clone was counted only a few times. The chain is built from TRBV25-1 and TRBJ1-2, with D perhaps matching TRBD1 (6 bases). V lost 6 bases to trimming and J lost 4 bases, with 12 bases between them. Germline loops: CDR1 MGHDK, CDR2 SYGVNS. The CDR3 loop spans 13 amino acids. DNA of the CDR3: TGTGCCAGCAGGGACGGACAGCGCTATGGCTACACCTTC. It codes for CASRDGQRYGYTF.

The chain recombines TRBV7-3 with TRBJ2-7; possible D gene TRBD2, 7 bases. The V and J ends lost 1 base and 2 bases respectively, with 12 bases between them. From germline, CDR1 is SGHTA and CDR2 FQGTGA. The CDR3 has 15 amino acids. For the CDR3, the DNA is TGTGCCAGCAGCTTAAACGGCGGGGGCGCCTACGAGCAGTACTTC. Translation gives CASSLNGGGAYEQYF.

The V call is TRBV5-1, the J call TRBJ1-2; the D gene is possibly TRBD1 (6 bases). The germline V gene encodes CDR1 SGHRS and CDR2 YFSETQ. The V and J ends lost 0 bases and 4 bases respectively, with 13 bases between them. The CDR3 spans 15 residues. The CDR3 protein is CASSLGRRGIYGYTF. CDR3 coding DNA: TGCGCCAGCAGCTTGGGACGAAGGGGGATCTATGGCTACACCTTC.

The J gene is TRBJ2-2, the V gene TRBV6-5; TRBD1 agrees at 10 bases. This CDR3 comprises 15 residues. Looked up from germline, CDR1 is MNHEY and CDR2 is SVGAGI. DNA for the CDR3: TGTGCATCGTACGGGACAGGGGCGAACACCGGGGAGCTGTTTTTT. It codes for CASYGTGANTGELFF.

The chain uses TRBV5-1 and TRBJ2-1, with 7 bases aligning to TRBD1. The germline CDR1 and CDR2 sequences are SGHRS and YFSETQ. Unmatched junction bases numbered 10, after V lost 1 base and J lost 6 bases. The CDR3 runs to 16 residues. Here the CDR3 reads CASSLIFGTAINEQFF. CDR3 bases: TGCGCCAGCAGCTTGATCTTCGGGACAGCTATCAATGAGCAGTTCTTC.

This clone came up once. The rearrangement uses TRBV18 and TRBJ2-5; D might be TRBD1 (5 bases). The J call may be incorrect, as the DNA end agrees better with TRBJ2-7. CDR1 is KGHSH and CDR2 is LQKENI in the germline V gene. This CDR3 has 15 amino acids. CDR3 sequence reads: CASSQGVSGSYEQYF. CDR3 DNA sequence: TGTGCCAGCTCACAAGGGGTGTCGGGCTCCTACGAGCAGTACTTC.